This T cell receptor beta chain was recovered during a study of PD-1 blockade in mismatch repair-deficient tumors. Study overall: Patients had approximately 11 mismatch repair-deficient cancer types and were previously treated and progressing.

TCR sequencing covered a few patients who responded to pembrolizumab. Study-level results: After pembrolizumab, tumor-resident clones rose rapidly, then generally contracted before radiologic responses.

Looked up from germline, CDR1 is MDHEN and CDR2 is SYDVKM. CDR3 length: 13 residues. V lost 5 bases, J lost 0 bases, and 8 bases lay in between. As for this clone: The antigen is undetermined.

The protocol was immunoSEQ multiplex PCR, while the TCRdb copy is restricted to in-frame clones and leaves out a portion. The repertoire includes some 120,000 clones, 85% to 90% of them detected once, and 10% to 15% sits in the top ten. The sequencing used peripheral blood, collected roughly 67 weeks after starting pembrolizumab. This clonotype originated in an adult with mismatch repair-deficient cancer. The rearrangement links TRBV28 to TRBJ2-7, with D perhaps TRBD1 (6 bases). The CDR3 bases are TGTGCCAGCAGTGGGACACCCTCCTACGAGCAGTACTTC. Protein product: CASSGTPSYEQYF.